Listed below are T cell receptor beta chains from one sample, sequenced in a study of PD-1 blockade in classical Hodgkin lymphoma. Clones were sequenced by immunoSEQ multiplex PCR, and TCRdb holds only the in-frame ones, with some missing. The data show about 46,000 clones, about 78% seen once. Source: peripheral blood mononuclear cells (PBMCs), taken before the second cycle of nivolumab. These receptors were obtained from a human donor with classical Hodgkin lymphoma. The CDR3 runs from the conserved cysteine through the conserved F or W. A D gene is named only where the DNA matches it firmly. Clone size is shown for a subset of rows, as once, few, many or a class of expanded clone.

size	D	length	J	V	CDR3	DNA
-	-	17	TRBJ2-3	TRBV21-1	CASSEGGLAETTDTQYF	TGTGCCAGCTCAGAAGGAGGACTAGCGGAGACCACAGATACGCAGTATTTT
-	-	17	TRBJ1-1	TRBV7-3	CASSLTQGREPNTEAFF	TGTGCCAGCAGCTTAACTCAGGGACGGGAACCAAACACTGAAGCTTTCTTT
-	TRBD1	16	TRBJ1-3	TRBV6-6	CASSHLGTGLGNTIYF	TGTGCCAGCAGTCACTTAGGGACAGGGCTCGGAAACACCATATATTTT
few	-	14	TRBJ1-1	TRBV5-1	CASSLGGGAAEAFF	TGCGCCAGCAGCTTGGGCGGGGGCGCGGCTGAAGCTTTCTTT
-	-	15	TRBJ2-2	TRBV10-3	CAISKGPTNTGELFF	TGTGCCATCAGTAAGGGGCCGACGAACACCGGGGAGCTGTTTTTT
-	TRBD1	15	TRBJ2-1	TRBV5-1	CASSPRRGLYNEQFF	TGCGCCAGCAGCCCCCGCAGGGGGCTGTACAATGAGCAGTTCTTC
-	TRBD1	15	TRBJ2-3	TRBV30	CAWSGGQGDLDTQYF	TGTGCCTGGAGTGGCGGGCAGGGGGATTTAGATACGCAGTATTTT
-	-	15	TRBJ2-7	TRBV4-3	CASSQVAESSYEQYF	TGCGCCAGCAGCCAAGTCGCGGAGAGCTCCTACGAGCAGTACTTC
-	-	14	TRBJ1-5	TRBV7-2	CASSRSRENQPQHF	TGTGCCAGCAGCCGCTCCAGGGAGAATCAGCCCCAGCATTTT
few	-	12	TRBJ2-1	TRBV7-9	CASSPDYNEQFF	TGTGCCAGCAGCCCGGACTACAATGAGCAGTTCTTC
once	-	13	TRBJ1-2	TRBV11-2	CASSLDRISGYTF	TGTGCCAGCAGCTTAGACAGGATCAGTGGCTACACCTTC
-	-	15	TRBJ1-6	TRBV5-6	CASSRGSSYNSPLHF	TGTGCCAGCAGCCGGGGGAGCTCCTATAATTCACCCCTCCACTTT
-	TRBD1	16	TRBJ1-2	TRBV5-8	CASSLKGAGANYGYTF	TGTGCCAGCAGCTTGAAGGGGGCAGGGGCGAACTATGGCTACACCTTC
-	-	14	TRBJ2-7	TRBV9	CASSVGGLTYEQYF	TGTGCCAGCAGCGTAGGTGGACTAACCTACGAGCAGTACTTC
-	-	15	TRBJ2-5	TRBV13	CASSLLPGDQETQYF	TGTGCCAGCAGCTTACTTCCGGGAGACCAAGAGACCCAGTACTTC
-	-	17	TRBJ2-5	TRBV5-8	CASSPPWGRSGQETQYF	TGTGCCAGCAGCCCCCCGTGGGGGCGATCGGGACAAGAGACCCAGTACTTC
-	TRBD1	17	TRBJ2-7	TRBV7-9	CASSLALGTGVYYEQYF	TGTGCCAGCAGCTTAGCACTAGGGACAGGGGTATACTACGAGCAGTACTTC
-	TRBD1	15	TRBJ1-5	TRBV10-3	CAIREGQGDSQPQHF	TGTGCCATCAGGGAGGGACAGGGGGATAGTCAGCCCCAGCATTTT
-	-	13	TRBJ2-1	TRBV9	CASSVGVPNEQFF	TGTGCCAGCAGCGTAGGGGTGCCGAATGAGCAGTTCTTC
-	-	15	TRBJ1-1	TRBV27	CASTDHGASDTEAFF	TGTGCCAGCACGGATCACGGGGCCTCGGACACTGAAGCTTTCTTT
-	-	12	TRBJ2-3	TRBV6-1	CASSRATDTQYF	TGTGCCAGCAGTCGAGCTACAGATACGCAGTATTTT
-	TRBD2	14	TRBJ2-2	TRBV15	CATTLAANTGELFF	TGTGCCACCACACTAGCGGCGAACACCGGGGAGCTGTTTTTT
-	TRBD2	15	TRBJ2-3	TRBV18	CASSPTGGSTDTQYF	TGTGCCAGCTCACCAACGGGGGGAAGCACAGATACGCAGTATTTT
-	-	13	TRBJ2-5	TRBV6-5	CASSSRGGETQYF	TGTGCCAGCAGTTCGAGGGGGGGAGAGACCCAGTACTTC
once	-	13	TRBJ2-7	TRBV18	CASSPPSAYEQYF	TGTGCCAGCTCACCACCATCGGCCTACGAGCAGTACTTC
-	-	13	TRBJ1-2	TRBV27	CASSLYPGSRYTF	TGTGCCAGCAGTTTATATCCGGGGAGTCGCTACACCTTC
-	-	15	TRBJ2-3	TRBV16	CASSQEGNPADTQYF	TGTGCCAGCAGCCAAGAGGGGAATCCCGCAGATACGCAGTATTTT
-	-	13	TRBJ2-7	TRBV6-1	CASKGRVVGEQYF	TGTGCCAGCAAGGGCAGGGTAGTCGGCGAGCAGTACTTC
-	-	13	TRBJ2-3	TRBV19	CASRSAGGDTQYF	TGTGCCAGTAGGTCAGCGGGTGGAGATACGCAGTATTTT
few	-	15	TRBJ1-2	TRBV18	CASSPLDNIGDGYTF	TGTGCCAGCTCACCCCTGGACAATATTGGGGATGGCTACACCTTC
once	TRBD1	15	TRBJ2-7	TRBV6-5	CASSYQTGISYEQYF	TGTGCCAGCAGTTATCAGACAGGGATCTCCTACGAGCAGTACTTC
-	TRBD2	15	TRBJ2-7	TRBV28	CASSWGLAGAYEQYF	TGTGCCAGCAGTTGGGGACTAGCGGGGGCGTACGAGCAGTACTTC
-	TRBD1	15	TRBJ1-1	TRBV29-1	CSGRIMTGTKTEAFF	TGCAGCGGTCGAATTATGACAGGGACGAAGACTGAAGCTTTCTTT
-	TRBD2	18	TRBJ2-3	TRBV9	CASSPHPAGGTFTDTQYF	TGTGCCAGCAGCCCCCACCCAGCGGGGGGAACTTTCACAGATACGCAGTATTTT
-	-	13	TRBJ1-2	TRBV27	CASSFTRGYGYTF	TGTGCCAGCAGTTTTACCAGGGGCTATGGCTACACCTTC
-	-	14	TRBJ1-2	TRBV7-9	CASSLNAANYGYTF	TGTGCCAGCAGCTTAAACGCAGCTAACTATGGCTACACCTTC
-	-	15	TRBJ1-4	TRBV7-9	CASSLMATINEKLFF	TGTGCCAGCAGCTTGATGGCGACTATTAATGAAAAACTGTTTTTT
-	-	15	TRBJ2-1	TRBV5-4	CASSLGASGDNEQFF	TGTGCCAGCAGCTTGGGTGCTAGTGGGGACAATGAGCAGTTCTTC
-	-	13	TRBJ2-5	TRBV13	CASSLLGAETQYF	TGTGCCAGCAGCTTGCTAGGGGCCGAGACCCAGTACTTC
-	-	15	TRBJ2-2	TRBV27	CASNPHLGNTGELFF	TGTGCCAGCAATCCCCACCTGGGGAACACCGGGGAGCTGTTTTTT
-	-	12	TRBJ1-2	TRBV5-4	CASSLGGGGYTF	TGTGCCAGCAGCCTTGGGGGGGGCGGCTACACCTTC
-	-	12	TRBJ2-5	TRBV5-1	CASSYQSETQYF	TGCGCCAGCAGCTACCAATCGGAGACCCAGTACTTC
-	-	14	TRBJ2-1	TRBV6-1	CASSPWDNRDEQFF	TGTGCCAGCAGTCCCTGGGACAATCGCGATGAGCAGTTCTTC
-	TRBD1	16	TRBJ2-1	TRBV25-1	CASSGVGTGLTNEQFF	TGTGCCAGCAGTGGGGTAGGGACAGGTTTGACCAATGAGCAGTTCTTC
-	-	13	TRBJ2-3	TRBV27	CATASIYTDTQYF	TGTGCCACCGCTAGTATATACACAGATACGCAGTATTTT
-	-	18	TRBJ1-4	TRBV14	CASSQRRTADLVGEKLFF	TGTGCCAGCAGCCAAAGACGGACAGCGGATCTCGTGGGTGAAAAACTGTTTTTT
-	TRBD1	16	TRBJ1-2	TRBV19	CASSIAGQGAHYGYTF	TGTGCCAGTAGTATAGCGGGACAGGGGGCCCACTATGGCTACACCTTC
-	TRBD2	16	TRBJ2-2	TRBV4-1	CASSQVAGTNTGELFF	TGCGCCAGCAGCCAAGTAGCGGGGACGAACACCGGGGAGCTGTTTTTT
-	-	15	TRBJ2-3	TRBV9	CASSAPGGRTDTQYF	TGTGCCAGCAGCGCCCCGGGGGGCAGGACAGATACGCAGTATTTT
few	-	13	TRBJ2-3	TRBV5-8	CASSLMYTDTQYF	TGTGCCAGCAGCCTGATGTACACAGATACGCAGTATTTT
-	-	15	TRBJ1-4	TRBV14	CASSQDFGWNEKLFF	TGTGCCAGCAGCCAAGATTTTGGGTGGAATGAAAAACTGTTTTTT
-	TRBD1	19	TRBJ2-1	TRBV2	CATKVWDRVARSSYNEQFF	TGTGCCACCAAAGTTTGGGACAGGGTTGCGAGAAGCTCCTACAATGAGCAGTTCTTC
-	-	14	TRBJ1-2	TRBV10-3	CAIREADRRNGYTF	TGTGCCATCAGAGAGGCTGACAGGCGTAACGGCTACACCTTC
-	-	17	TRBJ2-3	TRBV1	CTSSQEGLAENSDTQYF	TGCACCAGCAGCCAAGAAGGACTAGCGGAGAACTCAGATACGCAGTATTTT
-	-	11	TRBJ2-1	TRBV19	CASTIQDEQFF	TGTGCCAGTACCATCCAGGATGAGCAGTTCTTC
-	-	16	TRBJ1-1	TRBV7-3	CASSPGSGVGGAEAFF	TGTGCCAGCAGCCCCGGCTCAGGGGTTGGGGGAGCTGAAGCTTTCTTT
-	-	14	TRBJ2-2	TRBV11-3	CASSFTGSAGELFF	TGTGCCAGCAGTTTTACGGGTTCGGCCGGGGAGCTGTTTTTT
-	-	14	TRBJ2-7	TRBV21-1	CASSKGTSGAEQYF	TGTGCCAGCAGCAAAGGGACTAGCGGGGCCGAGCAGTACTTC
-	-	13	TRBJ1-3	TRBV19	CATGAYSGNTIYF	TGTGCCACCGGGGCTTACTCTGGAAACACCATATATTTT